The 8 T cell receptor beta chains below were found in one sample sequenced in a study of shared clonotypes between healthy human individuals. Clones were read by immunoSEQ multiplex PCR, and TCRdb kept only the in-frame ones, dropping some. The sample consists of 900,000 to 1,200,000 clones, approximately 80% of them appearing once. Material: memory CD4+ T cells from PBMCs. The subset was: CD45RA-negative fraction. These receptors all come from a man aged 18 to 30 in good health. Some clones in this sample may be carry-over from other donors' samples.

The genes are TRBV18 and TRBJ2-3, with D maybe TRBD1 (6 bases). V was shortened by 2 bases and J by 0 bases, with 18 bases between the two germline ends. The length of the CDR3 is 18 residues. Germline V gene lookup returns CDR1 KGHSH and CDR2 LQKENI. CDR3 residues: CASSPKRTGNPSTDTQYF. The DNA for the CDR3 is TGTGCCAGCTCACCAAAACGAACAGGGAATCCGAGCACAGATACGCAGTATTTT.

The V call is TRBV6-1, the J call TRBJ1-1, with TRBD1 matching 7 bases. Trimming took 8 bases from V and 5 from J; bases not matched to a gene: 8. The CDR3 covers 13 residues. The germline gives CDR1 MNHNS, CDR2 SASEGT. CDR3 amino acids: CASLIRGWTEAFF. CDR3 DNA: TGTGCCAGCCTAATCAGGGGGTGGACTGAAGCTTTCTTT.

About this clone itself: Other DNA sequences within the sample encode an identical CDR3. J is TRBJ1-1 and V is TRBV7-2; D unresolved. Trimming cost V 1 base and J 0 bases, with 3 bases left between them. This CDR3 spans 13 amino acids. CDR1 is SGHTA and CDR2 is FQGNSA in the germline V gene. This CDR3 reads CASSLVVNTEAFF. In DNA form, the CDR3 reads TGTGCCAGCAGCTTAGTTGTGAACACTGAAGCTTTCTTT.

Concerning this clone: In the same sample, other DNA sequences code for this CDR3. The chain recombines TRBV28 with TRBJ2-7; the D gene could be TRBD1 or TRBD2 (6 bases each). CDR1 and CDR2 (germline): MDHEN, SYDVKM. V was cut by 7 bases and J by 0 bases, with 13 bases left in between. The CDR3 is made up of 14 amino acids. The CDR3 reads CASTQGGSSYEQYF. The CDR3 coding sequence is TGTGCCAGCACCCAAGGGGGGAGCTCCTACGAGCAGTACTTC.

About this clone: Since a much larger clone is just one base distant, this may be a read error. The chain links TRBV18 to TRBJ2-2, with D maybe TRBD1 (6 bases). The CDR3 consists of 16 residues. The germline V gene has CDR1 KGHSH and CDR2 LQKENI. CDR3: CASSPQGWANTGELLF. CDR3 nucleotides: TGTGCCAGCTCACCTCAGGGGTGGGCGAACACCGGGGAGCTGCTTTTT.

As to this clone: Other DNA variants within this sample encode the same CDR3. The rearrangement links TRBV28 to TRBJ2-3; TRBD2 agrees at 7 bases. Germline lookup yields CDR1 MDHEN and CDR2 SYDVKM. J lost 0 bases, V lost 3 bases, and 6 bases had no gene match. The CDR3 covers 16 residues. CDR3 bases: TGTGCCAGCAGTTTGGGGCTAGCGGCTAGCACAGATACGCAGTATTTT. Translation: CASSLGLAASTDTQYF.

With respect to this clone: The sample holds other DNA sequences that translate to the same CDR3. V usage is TRBV5-1 and J usage is TRBJ2-2; D gene ambiguous. Germline V gene lookup returns CDR1 SGHRS and CDR2 YFSETQ. CDR3 size: 13 residues. V was pared by 0 bases and J by 5 bases, with 5 bases between. For the CDR3, the DNA is TGCGCCAGCAGCTTGGGTGGTACCGGGGAGCTGTTTTTT. Amino acids: CASSLGGTGELFF.

The chain is built from TRBV2 and TRBJ2-5, with 9 bases that match TRBD2. CDR1 is SNHLY, CDR2 FYNNEI, per germline. J gave up 2 bases and V 6 bases, and 10 bases lay outside the gene matches. The CDR3 has 16 residues. This chain's CDR3 is CASRRASGIWQETQYF. The CDR3 DNA reads as TGTGCCAGCAGAAGAGCTAGCGGGATATGGCAAGAGACCCAGTACTTC.